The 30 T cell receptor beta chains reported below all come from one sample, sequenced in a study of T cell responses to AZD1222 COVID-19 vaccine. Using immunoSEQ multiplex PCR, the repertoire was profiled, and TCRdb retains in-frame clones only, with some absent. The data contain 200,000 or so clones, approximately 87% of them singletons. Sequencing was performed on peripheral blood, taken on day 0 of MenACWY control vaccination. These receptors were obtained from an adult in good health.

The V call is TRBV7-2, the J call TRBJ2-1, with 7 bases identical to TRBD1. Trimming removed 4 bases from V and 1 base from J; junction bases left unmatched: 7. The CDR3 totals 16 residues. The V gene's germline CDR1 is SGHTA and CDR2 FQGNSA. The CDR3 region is CASSSTGTASYNEQFF. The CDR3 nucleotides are TGTGCCAGCAGCTCAACCGGGACAGCATCCTACAATGAGCAGTTCTTC.

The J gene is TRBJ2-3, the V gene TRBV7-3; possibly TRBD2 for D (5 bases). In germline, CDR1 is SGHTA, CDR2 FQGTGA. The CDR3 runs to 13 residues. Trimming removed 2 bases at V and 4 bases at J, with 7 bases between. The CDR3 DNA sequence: TGTGCCAGCAGCTTAGAGCGGCCAGATACGCAGTATTTT. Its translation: CASSLERPDTQYF. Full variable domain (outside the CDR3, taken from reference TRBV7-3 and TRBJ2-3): GAGVSQTPSNKVTEKGKYVELRCDPISGHTALYWYRQSLGQGPEFLIYFQGTGAADDSGLPNDRFFAVRPEGSVSTLKIQRTERGDSAVYLCASSLERPDTQYFGPGTRLTVL.

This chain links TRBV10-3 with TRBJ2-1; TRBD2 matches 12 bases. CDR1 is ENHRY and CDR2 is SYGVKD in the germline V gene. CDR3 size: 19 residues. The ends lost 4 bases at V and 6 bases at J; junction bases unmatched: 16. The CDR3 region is CAISGPSGGARVDSNEQFF. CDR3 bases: TGTGCCATCAGTGGCCCTAGCGGGGGGGCCAGGGTTGATAGCAATGAGCAGTTCTTC.

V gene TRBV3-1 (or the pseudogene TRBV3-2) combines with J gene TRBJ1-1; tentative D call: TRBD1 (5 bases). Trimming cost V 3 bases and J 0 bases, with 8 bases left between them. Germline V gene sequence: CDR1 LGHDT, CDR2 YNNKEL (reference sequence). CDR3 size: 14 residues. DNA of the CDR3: TGTGCCAGCAGCCACAGGGATCTGAACACTGAAGCTTTCTTT. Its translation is CASSHRDLNTEAFF.

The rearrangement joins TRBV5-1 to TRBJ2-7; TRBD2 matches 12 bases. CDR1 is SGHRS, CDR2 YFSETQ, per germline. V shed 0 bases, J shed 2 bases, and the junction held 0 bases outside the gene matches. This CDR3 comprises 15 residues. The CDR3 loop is CASSLGTSGAYEQYF. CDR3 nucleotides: TGCGCCAGCAGCTTGGGGACTAGCGGGGCCTACGAGCAGTACTTC.

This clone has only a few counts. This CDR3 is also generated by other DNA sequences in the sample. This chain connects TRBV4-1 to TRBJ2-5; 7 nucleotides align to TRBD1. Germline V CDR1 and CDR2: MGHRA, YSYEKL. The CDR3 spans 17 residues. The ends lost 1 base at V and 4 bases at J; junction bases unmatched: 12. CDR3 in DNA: TGCGCCAGCAGCCAAGGGACCCCGGGACAGTTAAGAGAGACCCAGTACTTC. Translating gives CASSQGTPGQLRETQYF.

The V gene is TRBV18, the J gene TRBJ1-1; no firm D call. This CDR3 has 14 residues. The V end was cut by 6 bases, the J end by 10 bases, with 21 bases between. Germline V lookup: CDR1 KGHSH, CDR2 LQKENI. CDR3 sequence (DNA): TGTGCCAGCTCCCTAATAGGCGGCAGCGTGGGAGCTTTCTTT. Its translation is CASSLIGGSVGAFF.

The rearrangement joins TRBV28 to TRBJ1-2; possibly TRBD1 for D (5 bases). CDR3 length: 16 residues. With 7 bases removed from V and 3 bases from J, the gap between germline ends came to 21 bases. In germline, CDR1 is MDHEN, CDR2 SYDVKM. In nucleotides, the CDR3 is TGTGCCAGCACCATAGGGGTCGGGACGGAGTACTATGGCTACACCTTC. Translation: CASTIGVGTEYYGYTF.

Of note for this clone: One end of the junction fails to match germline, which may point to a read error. The CDR3 spells CATSGLTSPRGNEQFF. CDR3 nucleotide sequence: TGTGCCACCAGTGGTTTGACTAGCCCAAGAGGTAATGAGCAGTTCTTC. This chain connects TRBV24-1 to TRBJ2-1; 7 bases are shared with TRBD2. The CDR3 runs 16 residues. CDR1 and CDR2 (germline): KGHDR, SFDVKD.

The DNA of the CDR3 is TGTGCCAGCAGCGGGGCCCCCTCCTACGAGCAGTACTTC. Amino acid sequence: CASSGAPSYEQYF. The chain couples TRBV28 to TRBJ2-7, with D perhaps matching TRBD1 or TRBD2 (5 bases each). In germline, CDR1 is MDHEN, CDR2 SYDVKM. The CDR3 covers 13 residues. Trimming stripped 6 bases from V and 0 bases from J, with 9 bases between.

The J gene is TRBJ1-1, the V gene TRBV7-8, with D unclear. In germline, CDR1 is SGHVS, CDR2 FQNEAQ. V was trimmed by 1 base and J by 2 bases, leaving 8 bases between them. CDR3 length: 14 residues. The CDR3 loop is CASSLVFPNTEAFF. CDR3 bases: TGTGCCAGCAGCTTAGTGTTCCCAAACACTGAAGCTTTCTTT. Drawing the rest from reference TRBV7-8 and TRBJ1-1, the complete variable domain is GAGVSQSPRYKVAKRGQDVALRCDPISGHVSLFWYQQALGQGPEFLTYFQNEAQLDKSGLPSDRFFAERPEGSVSTLKIQRTQQEDSAVYLCASSLVFPNTEAFFGQGTRLTVV.

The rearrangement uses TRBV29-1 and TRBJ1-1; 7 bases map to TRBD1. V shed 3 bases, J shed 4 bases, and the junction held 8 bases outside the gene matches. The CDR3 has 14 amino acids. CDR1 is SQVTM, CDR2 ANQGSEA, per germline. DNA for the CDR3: TGCAGCGTTGAGCCCCGACAGGGAAGCACTGAAGCTTTCTTT. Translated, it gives CSVEPRQGSTEAFF.

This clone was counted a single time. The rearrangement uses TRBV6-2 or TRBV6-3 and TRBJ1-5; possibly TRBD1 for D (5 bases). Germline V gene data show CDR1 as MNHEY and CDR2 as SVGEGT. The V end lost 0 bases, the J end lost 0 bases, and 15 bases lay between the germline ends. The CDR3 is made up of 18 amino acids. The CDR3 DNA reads TGTGCCAGCAGTTACTCGATACAGGAATTAAGTAGCAATCAGCCCCAGCATTTT. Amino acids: CASSYSIQELSSNQPQHF.

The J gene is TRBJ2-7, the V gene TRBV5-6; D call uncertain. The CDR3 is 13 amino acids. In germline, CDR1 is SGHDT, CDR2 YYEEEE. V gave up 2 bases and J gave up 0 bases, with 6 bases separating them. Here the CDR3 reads CASSFGSSYEQYF. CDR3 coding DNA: TGTGCCAGCAGCTTCGGCAGCTCCTACGAGCAGTACTTC. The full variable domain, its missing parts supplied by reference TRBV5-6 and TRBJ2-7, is DAGVTQSPTHLIKTRGQQVTLRCSPKSGHDTVSWYQQALGQGPQFIFQYYEEEERQRGNFPDRFSGHQFPNYSSELNVNALLLGDSALYLCASSFGSSYEQYFGPGTRLTVT.

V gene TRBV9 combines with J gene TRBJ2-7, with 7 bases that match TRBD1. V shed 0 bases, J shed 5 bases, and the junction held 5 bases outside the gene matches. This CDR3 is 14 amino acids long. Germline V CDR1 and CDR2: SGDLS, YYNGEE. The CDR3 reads CASSVAAGGNEQYF. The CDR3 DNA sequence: TGTGCCAGCAGCGTAGCTGCAGGGGGAAACGAGCAGTACTTC.

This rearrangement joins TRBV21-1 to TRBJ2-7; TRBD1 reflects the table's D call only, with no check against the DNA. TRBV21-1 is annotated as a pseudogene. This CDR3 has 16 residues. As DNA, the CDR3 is TGTGCCAGCAGCAAAGCACGCAGGGGCTATCCCTACGAGCAGTACTTC. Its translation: CASSKARRGYPYEQYF.

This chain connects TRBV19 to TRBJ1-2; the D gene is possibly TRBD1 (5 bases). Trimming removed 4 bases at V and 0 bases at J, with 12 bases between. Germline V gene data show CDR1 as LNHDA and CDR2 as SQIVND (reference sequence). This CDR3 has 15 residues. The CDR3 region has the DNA TGTGCCAGTAGTAGGGGCGGCAGCTCTAACTATGGCTACACCTTC. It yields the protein CASSRGGSSNYGYTF.

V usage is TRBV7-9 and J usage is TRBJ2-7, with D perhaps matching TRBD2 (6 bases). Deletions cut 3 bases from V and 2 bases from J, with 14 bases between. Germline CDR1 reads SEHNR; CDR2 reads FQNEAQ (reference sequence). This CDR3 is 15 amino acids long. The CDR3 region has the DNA TGTGCCAGCAGCTTCGGAAGGGGACTTCCCTACGAGCAGTACTTC. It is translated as CASSFGRGLPYEQYF.

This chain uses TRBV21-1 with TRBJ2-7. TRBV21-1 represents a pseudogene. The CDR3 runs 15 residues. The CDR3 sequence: CASSPPQLSSYEQYF. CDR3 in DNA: TGTGCCAGCAGCCCCCCTCAGTTGAGCTCCTACGAGCAGTACTTC.

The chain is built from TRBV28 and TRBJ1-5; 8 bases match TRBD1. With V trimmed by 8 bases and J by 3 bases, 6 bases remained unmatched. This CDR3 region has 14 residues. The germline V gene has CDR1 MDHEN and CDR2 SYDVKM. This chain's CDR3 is CASGDRGSNQPQHF. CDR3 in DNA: TGTGCCAGCGGAGACAGGGGCTCCAATCAGCCCCAGCATTTT.

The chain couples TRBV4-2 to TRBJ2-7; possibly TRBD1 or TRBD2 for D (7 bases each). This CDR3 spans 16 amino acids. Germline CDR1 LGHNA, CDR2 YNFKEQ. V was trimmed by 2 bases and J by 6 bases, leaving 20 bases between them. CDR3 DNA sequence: TGTGCCAGCAGCCAACAAGCAGGGGGGGACTCTTCCGAGCAGTACTTC. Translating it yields CASSQQAGGDSSEQYF.

The CDR3 sequence is CASSLAATNEKLFF. CDR3 bases: TGTGCCAGTTCCTTAGCGGCAACTAATGAAAAACTGTTTTTT. This chain links TRBV2 with TRBJ1-4, with D hard to call. Germline V CDR1 and CDR2: SNHLY, FYNNEI. Trimming removed 9 bases from V and 0 bases from J, with 11 bases in between. CDR3 length: 14 amino acids.

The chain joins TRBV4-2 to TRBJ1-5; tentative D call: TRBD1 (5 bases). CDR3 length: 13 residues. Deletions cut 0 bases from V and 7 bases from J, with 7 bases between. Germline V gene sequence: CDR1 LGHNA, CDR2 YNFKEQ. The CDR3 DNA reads TGTGCCAGCAGCCAAGAGGAGGGGCAGCCCCAGCATTTT. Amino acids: CASSQEEGQPQHF.

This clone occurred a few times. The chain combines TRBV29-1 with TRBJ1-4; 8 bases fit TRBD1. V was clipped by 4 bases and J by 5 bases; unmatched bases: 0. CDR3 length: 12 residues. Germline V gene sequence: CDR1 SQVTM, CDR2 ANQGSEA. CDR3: CSVGQGNEKLFF. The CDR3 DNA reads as TGCAGCGTTGGACAGGGGAATGAAAAACTGTTTTTT.

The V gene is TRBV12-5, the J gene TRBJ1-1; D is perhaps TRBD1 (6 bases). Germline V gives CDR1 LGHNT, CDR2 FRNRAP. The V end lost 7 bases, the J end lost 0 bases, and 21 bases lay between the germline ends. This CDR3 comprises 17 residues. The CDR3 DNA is TGTGCTAGTGCTCTCCGTGGGGGGCTTCGGATGAACACTGAAGCTTTCTTT. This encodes CASALRGGLRMNTEAFF.

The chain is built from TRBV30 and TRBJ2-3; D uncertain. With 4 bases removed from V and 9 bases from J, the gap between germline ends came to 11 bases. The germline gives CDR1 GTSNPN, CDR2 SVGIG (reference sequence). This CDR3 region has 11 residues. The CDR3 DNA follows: TGTGCCTGGACTGCGTCTGGCACGCAGTATTTT. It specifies CAWTASGTQYF.

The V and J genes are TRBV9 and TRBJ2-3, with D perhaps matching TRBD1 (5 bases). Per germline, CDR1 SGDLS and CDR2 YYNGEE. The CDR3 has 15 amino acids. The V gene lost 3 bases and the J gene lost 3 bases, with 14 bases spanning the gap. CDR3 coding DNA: TGTGCCAGCAGCGCCCTGGGGCAGGTTACAGATACGCAGTATTTT. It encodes CASSALGQVTDTQYF.

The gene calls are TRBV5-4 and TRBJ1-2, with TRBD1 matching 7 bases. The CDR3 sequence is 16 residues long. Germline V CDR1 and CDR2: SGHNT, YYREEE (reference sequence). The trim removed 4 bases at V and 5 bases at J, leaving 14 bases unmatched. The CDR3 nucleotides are TGTGCCAGCAGCCCTCCAGGGGGGGGGAATATATATGGCTACACCTTC. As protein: CASSPPGGGNIYGYTF.

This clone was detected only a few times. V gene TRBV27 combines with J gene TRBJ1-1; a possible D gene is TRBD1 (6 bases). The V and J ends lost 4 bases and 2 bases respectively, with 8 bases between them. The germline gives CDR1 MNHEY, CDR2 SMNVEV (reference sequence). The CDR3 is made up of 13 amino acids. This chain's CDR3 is CASSWGRNTEAFF. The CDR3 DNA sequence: TGTGCCAGCAGTTGGGGGCGCAACACTGAAGCTTTCTTT.

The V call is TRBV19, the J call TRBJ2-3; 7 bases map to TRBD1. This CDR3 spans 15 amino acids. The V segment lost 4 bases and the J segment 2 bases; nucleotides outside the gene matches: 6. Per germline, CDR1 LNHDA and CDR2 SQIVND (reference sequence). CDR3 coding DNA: TGTGCCAGTAGTACCTACAGGGGAGCCACAGATACGCAGTATTTT. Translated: CASSTYRGATDTQYF.